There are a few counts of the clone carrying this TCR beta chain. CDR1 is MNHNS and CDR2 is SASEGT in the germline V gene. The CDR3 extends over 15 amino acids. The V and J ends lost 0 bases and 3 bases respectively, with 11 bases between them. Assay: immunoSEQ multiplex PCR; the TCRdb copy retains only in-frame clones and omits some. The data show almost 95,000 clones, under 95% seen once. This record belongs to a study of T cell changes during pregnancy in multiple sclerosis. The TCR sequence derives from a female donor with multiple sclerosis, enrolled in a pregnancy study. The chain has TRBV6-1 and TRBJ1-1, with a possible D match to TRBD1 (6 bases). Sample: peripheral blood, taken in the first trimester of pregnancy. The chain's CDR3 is CASSEATQGYTEAFF. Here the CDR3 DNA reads TGTGCCAGCAGTGAAGCGACACAGGGATACACTGAAGCTTTCTTT.